This passage covers 20 T cell receptor beta chains from one sample sequenced in a study of PD-L1 blockade in urothelial cancer. The data were produced by immunoSEQ multiplex PCR, yet TCRdb's version contains in-frame clones alone and is incomplete. The sample lists around 120,000 clones, approximately 90% seen once, with around 1.7% in the top ten. Regarding time point: peripheral blood 6 weeks after treatment start. The material sequenced was PBMCs, taken around atezolizumab (anti-PD-L1) treatment. The receptors shown here come from a man aged 55 to 70 with urothelial cancer.

This clone occurred once. The sample has other DNA sequences that encode this CDR3 too. This rearrangement joins TRBV5-1 to TRBJ2-5; 14 positions agree with TRBD2. Germline V gives CDR1 SGHRS, CDR2 YFSETQ. V was pared by 4 bases and J by 3 bases, with 2 bases of the junction left unmatched. CDR3 length: 15 amino acids. The CDR3 DNA sequence: TGCGCCAGCAGCCCGGGACTAGCGGGAGAAGAGACCCAGTACTTC. It codes for CASSPGLAGEETQYF.

CDR3 protein: CASSGGQSLNTEAFF. CDR3 nucleotide sequence: TGTGCCAGCAGCGGGGGACAGTCCTTGAACACTGAAGCTTTCTTT. The chain has TRBV5-4 and TRBJ1-1, with 7 nucleotides matching TRBD1. With 4 bases clipped from V and 0 bases from J, the junction kept 6 bases outside the gene matches. The CDR3 is 15 residues long. Germline V gene data show CDR1 as SGHNT and CDR2 as YYREEE (reference sequence).

The rearrangement links TRBV19 to TRBJ2-1; 11 bases map to TRBD2. J lost 4 bases, V lost 7 bases, and 6 bases had no gene match. The V gene's germline CDR1 is LNHDA and CDR2 SQIVND (reference sequence). The CDR3 loop spans 15 amino acids. In DNA, the CDR3 is TGTGCCAGTACCAAACTAGCGGGGGCTTACAATGAGCAGTTCTTC. This translates into CASTKLAGAYNEQFF.

V and J are TRBV18 and TRBJ2-5; 10 nucleotides align to TRBD1. The length of the CDR3 is 17 residues. V lost 1 base, J lost 5 bases, and 10 bases stayed unmatched. Germline V gives CDR1 KGHSH, CDR2 LQKENI. CDR3 sequence reads: CASSPLHGTGAGETQYF. The CDR3 DNA reads TGTGCCAGCTCACCACTTCACGGGACAGGGGCTGGGGAGACCCAGTACTTC.

This clone was detected only once. V is TRBV9 and J is TRBJ2-3, with a tentative D call TRBD2 (7 bases). CDR1 is SGDLS, CDR2 YYNGEE, per germline. Trimming removed 0 bases at V and 0 bases at J, with 11 bases between. The CDR3 length is 16 residues. CDR3: CASSVVGGPSTDTQYF. Written as DNA, the CDR3 is TGTGCCAGCAGCGTAGTCGGGGGGCCTAGCACAGATACGCAGTATTTT.

The V gene is TRBV7-7, the J gene TRBJ2-1; 12 bases map to TRBD2. J lost 9 bases, V lost 5 bases, and 11 bases had no gene match. This CDR3 region has 16 residues. The germline gives CDR1 SSHAT, CDR2 FNYEAQ (reference sequence). The chain's CDR3 is CASSPGLAGGIREQFF. In nucleotides, the CDR3 is TGTGCCAGCAGCCCTGGTCTAGCGGGGGGGATTCGTGAGCAGTTCTTC.

The chain combines TRBV27 with TRBJ2-3, with 8 bases that match TRBD2. The junction had 7 bases not matched to a gene; V was cut back by 3 bases and J by 5 bases. Germline values: CDR1 MNHEY, CDR2 SMNVEV (reference sequence). The CDR3 consists of 15 residues. In nucleotides, the CDR3 is TGTGCCAGCAGTTTCGGCGGGAGGCCCCAAGATACGCAGTATTTT. Translating it yields CASSFGGRPQDTQYF.

The V call is TRBV6-5, the J call TRBJ1-5; tentative D call: TRBD1 (5 bases). Germline-derived CDR1 and CDR2 are MNHEY and SVGAGI. CDR3 length: 15 amino acids. V was cut by 5 bases and J by 4 bases, with 15 bases left in between. The CDR3 nucleotides read TGTGCCAGCAGTGCGACCGGGGGATTAAATCAGCCCCAGCATTTT. Its protein product is CASSATGGLNQPQHF.

This chain connects TRBV5-8 to TRBJ1-4; perhaps TRBD1 as D (6 bases). The CDR3 is 15 amino acids. CDR1 is SGHTS and CDR2 is YDEGEE in the germline V gene. Trimming removed 5 bases at V and 1 base at J, with 12 bases between. The CDR3 DNA follows: TGTGCCAGCAGAAATGGACAGAGAACTAATGAAAAACTGTTTTTT. This codes for CASRNGQRTNEKLFF. Using reference TRBV5-8 and TRBJ1-4 for the parts outside the CDR3, the full variable domain is EAGVTQSPTHLIKTRGQQATLRCSPISGHTSVYWYQQALGLGLQFLLWYDEGEERNRGNFPPRFSGRQFPNYSSELNVNALELEDSALYLCASRNGQRTNEKLFFGSGTQLSVL.

This chain's CDR3 is CSVGDRRETQYF. Written as DNA, the CDR3 is TGCAGCGTTGGGGACAGGAGAGAGACCCAGTACTTC. The rearrangement uses TRBV29-1 and TRBJ2-5, with 8 nucleotides matching TRBD1. Trimming cost V 4 bases and J 4 bases; bases outside gene matches: 2. Germline V gene data show CDR1 as SQVTM and CDR2 as ANQGSEA. This CDR3 is built from 12 residues.

This clone was detected a few times. The chain links TRBV7-9 to TRBJ2-2, with D possibly being TRBD1 (5 bases). The CDR3 consists of 14 residues. V lost 4 bases and J 5 bases, leaving 11 bases between the germline ends. Germline V gene lookup returns CDR1 SEHNR and CDR2 FQNEAQ (reference sequence). CDR3 nucleotide sequence: TGTGCCAGCAGCTCAGGGCAGGGTACCGGGGAGCTGTTTTTT. This sequence encodes CASSSGQGTGELFF.

V gene TRBV5-1 combines with J gene TRBJ2-7; D remains ambiguous. Germline V gene data show CDR1 as SGHRS and CDR2 as YFSETQ. This CDR3 region has 14 residues. Trimming took off 0 bases at V and 5 bases at J, with 12 bases between the two ends. The chain's CDR3 is CASSLVSPENEQYF. The CDR3 DNA reads TGCGCCAGCAGCTTGGTTTCCCCGGAGAACGAGCAGTACTTC.

This clone was detected only a few times. The chain uses TRBV28 and TRBJ2-4, with 7 bases aligning to TRBD1. CDR3 length equals 17 residues. Germline lookup yields CDR1 MDHEN and CDR2 SYDVKM. V gave up 3 bases and J gave up 1 base; unmatched junction bases: 9. CDR3 region: CASSFNRGGRAKNIQYF. The CDR3 region has the DNA TGTGCCAGCAGTTTCAACAGGGGCGGAAGGGCCAAAAACATTCAGTACTTC.

The genes are TRBV9 and TRBJ2-5, with TRBD2 matching over 9 bases. V shed 4 bases and J 5 bases; nucleotides not matched to a gene: 9. Germline V lookup: CDR1 SGDLS, CDR2 YYNGEE. This CDR3 spans 15 amino acids. CDR3 DNA sequence: TGTGCCAGCAGCCTAGGAGGGACTAGCACTGAGACCCAGTACTTC. It specifies CASSLGGTSTETQYF.

The V call is TRBV9, the J call TRBJ2-7; tentative D call: TRBD2 (8 bases). CDR1 and CDR2 from the germline V gene are SGDLS and YYNGEE. The CDR3 covers 17 residues. V gave up 4 bases and J gave up 2 bases, with 22 bases separating them. The DNA for the CDR3 is TGTGCCAGCAGCTCCAGCCGGGGGGGGACAGCAACCTACGAGCAGTACTTC. This translates into CASSSSRGGTATYEQYF.

V usage is TRBV2 and J usage is TRBJ2-2; a weak D match, TRBD2 (6 bases). The CDR3 is made up of 14 amino acids. V was shortened by 1 base and J by 10 bases, with 13 bases between the two germline ends. Germline V gene sequence: CDR1 SNHLY, CDR2 FYNNEI. CDR3 bases: TGTGCCAGCAGTGAAGAAGGGTGGGAGGAGGAGCTGTTTTTT. This translates into CASSEEGWEEELFF. Filled out from reference TRBV2 and TRBJ2-2, the complete variable domain reads EPEVTQTPSHQVTQMGQEVILRCVPISNHLYFYWYRQILGQKVEFLVSFYNNEISEKSEIFDDQFSVERPDGSNFTLKIRSTKLEDSAMYFCASSEEGWEEELFFGEGSRLTVL.

The chain has TRBV4-3 and TRBJ2-7, with 8 bases aligning to TRBD1. Losses at the gene ends were 4 bases for V and 1 base for J; bases not matched to a gene: 3. The CDR3 runs 14 residues. Germline V gives CDR1 LGHNA, CDR2 YSLEER. The CDR3 sequence: CASSPGTGSYEQYF. Here the CDR3 DNA reads TGCGCCAGCAGCCCGGGGACAGGTTCCTACGAGCAGTACTTC.

This chain connects TRBV7-6 to TRBJ2-6; D is undetermined. Germline lookup yields CDR1 SGHVS and CDR2 FNYEAQ. V was pared by 1 base and J by 1 base, with 5 bases between. The CDR3 runs to 15 residues. CDR3 in amino acids: CASSLGTSGANVLTF. The CDR3 DNA sequence: TGTGCCAGCAGCTTAGGCACATCTGGGGCCAACGTCCTGACTTTC.

This chain joins TRBV5-6 and TRBJ1-1, with a possible D match to TRBD1 (6 bases). V dropped 2 bases and J dropped 2 bases, with 19 bases sitting between them. Germline V gene lookup returns CDR1 SGHDT and CDR2 YYEEEE. The CDR3 is made up of 17 amino acids. CDR3 sequence reads: CASSFRVGRTENTEAFF. The CDR3 region has the DNA TGTGCCAGCAGCTTCCGAGTGGGTAGGACAGAAAACACTGAAGCTTTCTTT. The full variable domain, its missing parts supplied by reference TRBV5-6 and TRBJ1-1, is DAGVTQSPTHLIKTRGQQVTLRCSPKSGHDTVSWYQQALGQGPQFIFQYYEEEERQRGNFPDRFSGHQFPNYSSELNVNALLLGDSALYLCASSFRVGRTENTEAFFGQGTRLTVV.

The chain employs TRBV10-3 and TRBJ2-1; 13 bases map to TRBD2. This CDR3 region has 19 residues. V was pared by 1 base and J by 5 bases, with 11 bases of the junction left unmatched. CDR1 is ENHRY, CDR2 SYGVKD, per germline. CDR3 region: CAISEFWTSGRSDDNEQFF. For the CDR3, the DNA is TGTGCCATCAGTGAGTTCTGGACTAGCGGGAGAAGTGACGACAATGAGCAGTTCTTC.